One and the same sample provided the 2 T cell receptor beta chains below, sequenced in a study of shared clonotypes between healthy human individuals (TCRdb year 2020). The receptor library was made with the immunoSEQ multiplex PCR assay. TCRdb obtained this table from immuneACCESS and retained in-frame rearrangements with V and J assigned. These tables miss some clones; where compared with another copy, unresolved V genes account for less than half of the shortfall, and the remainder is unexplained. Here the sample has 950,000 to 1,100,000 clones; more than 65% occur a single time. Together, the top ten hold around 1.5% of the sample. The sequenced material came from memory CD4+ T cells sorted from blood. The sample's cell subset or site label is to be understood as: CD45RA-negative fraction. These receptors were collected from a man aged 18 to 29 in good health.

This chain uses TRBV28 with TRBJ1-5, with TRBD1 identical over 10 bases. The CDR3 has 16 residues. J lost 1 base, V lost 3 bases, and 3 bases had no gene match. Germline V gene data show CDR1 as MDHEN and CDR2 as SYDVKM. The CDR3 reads CASSFRTGGSNQPQHF. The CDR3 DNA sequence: TGTGCCAGCAGTTTTCGGACAGGGGGGAGCAATCAGCCCCAGCATTTT.

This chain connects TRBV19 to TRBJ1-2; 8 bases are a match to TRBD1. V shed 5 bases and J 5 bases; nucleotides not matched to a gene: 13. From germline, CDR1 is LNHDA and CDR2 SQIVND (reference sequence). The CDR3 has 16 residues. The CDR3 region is CASSYLGQATVYGYTF. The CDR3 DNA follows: TGTGCCAGTAGTTACCTGGGACAGGCCACGGTATATGGCTACACCTTC.